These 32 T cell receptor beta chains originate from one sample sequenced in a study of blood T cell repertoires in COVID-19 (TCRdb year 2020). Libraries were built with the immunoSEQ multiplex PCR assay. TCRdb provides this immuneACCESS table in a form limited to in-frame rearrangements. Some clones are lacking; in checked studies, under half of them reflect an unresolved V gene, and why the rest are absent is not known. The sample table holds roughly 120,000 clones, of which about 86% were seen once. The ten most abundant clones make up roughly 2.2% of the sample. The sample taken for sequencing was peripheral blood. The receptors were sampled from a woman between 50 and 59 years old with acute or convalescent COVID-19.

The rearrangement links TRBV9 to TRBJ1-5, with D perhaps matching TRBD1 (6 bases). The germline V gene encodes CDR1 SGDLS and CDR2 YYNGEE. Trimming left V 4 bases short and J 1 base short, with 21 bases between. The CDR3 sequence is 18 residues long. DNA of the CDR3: TGTGCCAGCAGCCCCTTGACAGGTCCCTTGGCGAGCAATCAGCCCCAGCATTTT. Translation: CASSPLTGPLASNQPQHF.

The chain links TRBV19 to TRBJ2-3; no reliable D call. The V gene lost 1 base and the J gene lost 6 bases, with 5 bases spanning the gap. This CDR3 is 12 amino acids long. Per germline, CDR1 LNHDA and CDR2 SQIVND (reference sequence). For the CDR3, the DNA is TGTGCCAGTAGTATAGTGTCGGATACGCAGTATTTT. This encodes CASSIVSDTQYF.

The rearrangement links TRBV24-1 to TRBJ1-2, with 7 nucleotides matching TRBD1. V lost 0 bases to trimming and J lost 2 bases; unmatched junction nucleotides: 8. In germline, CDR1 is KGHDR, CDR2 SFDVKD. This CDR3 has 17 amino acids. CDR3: CATSDLPRDSQNYGYTF. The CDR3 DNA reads TGTGCCACCAGTGATTTGCCCAGGGACAGCCAAAACTATGGCTACACCTTC.

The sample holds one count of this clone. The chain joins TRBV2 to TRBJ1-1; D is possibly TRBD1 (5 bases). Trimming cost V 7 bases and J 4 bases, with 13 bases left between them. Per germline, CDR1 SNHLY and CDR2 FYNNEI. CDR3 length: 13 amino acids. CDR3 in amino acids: CASIPQGLTEAFF. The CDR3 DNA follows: TGTGCCAGCATTCCCCAGGGTCTCACTGAAGCTTTCTTT.

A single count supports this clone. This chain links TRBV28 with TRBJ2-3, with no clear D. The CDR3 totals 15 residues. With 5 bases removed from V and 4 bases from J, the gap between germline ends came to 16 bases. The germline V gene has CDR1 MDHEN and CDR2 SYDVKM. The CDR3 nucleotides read TGTGCCAGCAGTCCCACAACCCCCCCAGCAGATACGCAGTATTTT. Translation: CASSPTTPPADTQYF.

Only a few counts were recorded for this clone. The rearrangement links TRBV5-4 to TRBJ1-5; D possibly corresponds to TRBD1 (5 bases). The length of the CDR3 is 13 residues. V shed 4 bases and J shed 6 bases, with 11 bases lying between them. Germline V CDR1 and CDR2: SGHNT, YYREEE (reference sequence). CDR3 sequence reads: CASSPQGGQPQHF. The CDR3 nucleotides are TGTGCCAGCAGCCCGCAGGGAGGTCAGCCCCAGCATTTT.

The CDR3: CASSLDMGLTGELFF. CDR3 in DNA: TGTGCCAGCAGCTTGGATATGGGCCTCACCGGGGAGCTGTTTTTT. The V gene is TRBV5-8, the J gene TRBJ2-2; the D is unclear. The V gene's germline CDR1 is SGHTS and CDR2 YDEGEE. The CDR3 is 15 residues long. The V gene lost 0 bases and the J gene lost 4 bases, with 10 bases spanning the gap.

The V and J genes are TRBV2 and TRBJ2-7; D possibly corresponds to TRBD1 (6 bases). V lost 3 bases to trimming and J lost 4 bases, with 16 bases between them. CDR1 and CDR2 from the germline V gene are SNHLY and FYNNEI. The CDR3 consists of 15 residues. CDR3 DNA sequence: TGTGCCAGCAGTGAGATTAAGGGGGAGAGATACGAGCAGTACTTC. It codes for CASSEIKGERYEQYF.

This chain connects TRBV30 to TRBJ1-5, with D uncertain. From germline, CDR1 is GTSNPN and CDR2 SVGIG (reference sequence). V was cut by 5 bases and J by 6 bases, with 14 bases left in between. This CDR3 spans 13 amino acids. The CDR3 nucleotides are TGTGCCTGGCAGGCGGATCGGGGTCAGCCCCAGCATTTT. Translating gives CAWQADRGQPQHF.

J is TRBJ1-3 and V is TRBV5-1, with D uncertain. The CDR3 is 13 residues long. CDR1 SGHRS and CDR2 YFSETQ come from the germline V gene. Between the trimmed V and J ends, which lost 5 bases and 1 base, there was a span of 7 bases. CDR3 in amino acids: CASSERSGNTIYF. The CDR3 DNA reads TGCGCCAGCAGTGAGCGGTCTGGAAACACCATATATTTT.

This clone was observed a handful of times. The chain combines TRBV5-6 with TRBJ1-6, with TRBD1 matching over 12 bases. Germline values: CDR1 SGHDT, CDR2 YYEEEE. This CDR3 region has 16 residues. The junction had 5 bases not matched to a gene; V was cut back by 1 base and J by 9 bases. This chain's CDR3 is CASSLFGTGGSSPLHF. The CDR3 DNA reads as TGTGCCAGCAGCTTGTTTGGGACAGGGGGCAGTTCACCCCTCCACTTT.

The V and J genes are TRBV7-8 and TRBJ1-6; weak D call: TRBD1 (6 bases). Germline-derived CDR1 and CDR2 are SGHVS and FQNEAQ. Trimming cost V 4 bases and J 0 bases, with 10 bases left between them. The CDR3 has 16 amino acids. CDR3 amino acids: CASSSADSSYNSPLHF. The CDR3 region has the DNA TGTGCCAGCAGCTCAGCGGACAGCTCCTATAATTCACCCCTCCACTTT. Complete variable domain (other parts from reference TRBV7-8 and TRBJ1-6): GAGVSQSPRYKVAKRGQDVALRCDPISGHVSLFWYQQALGQGPEFLTYFQNEAQLDKSGLPSDRFFAERPEGSVSTLKIQRTQQEDSAVYLCASSSADSSYNSPLHFGNGTRLTVT.

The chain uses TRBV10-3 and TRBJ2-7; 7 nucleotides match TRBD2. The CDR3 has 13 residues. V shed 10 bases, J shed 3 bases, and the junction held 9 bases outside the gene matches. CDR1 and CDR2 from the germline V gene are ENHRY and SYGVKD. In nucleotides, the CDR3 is TGTGCCACCAAGGGAGGGAACCACTACGAGCAGTACTTC. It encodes CATKGGNHYEQYF.

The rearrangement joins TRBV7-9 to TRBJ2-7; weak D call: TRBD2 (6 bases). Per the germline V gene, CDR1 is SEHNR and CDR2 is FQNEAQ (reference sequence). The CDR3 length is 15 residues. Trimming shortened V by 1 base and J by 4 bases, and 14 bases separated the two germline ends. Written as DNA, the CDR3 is TGTGCCAGCAGCTTAGGTGGGGGGTTTTTTTACGAGCAGTACTTC. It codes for CASSLGGGFFYEQYF.

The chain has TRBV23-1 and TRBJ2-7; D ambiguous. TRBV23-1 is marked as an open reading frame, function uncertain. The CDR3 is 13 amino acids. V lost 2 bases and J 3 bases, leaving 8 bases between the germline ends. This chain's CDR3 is CASSQTRYYEQYF. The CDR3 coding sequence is TGCGCCAGCAGTCAAACACGATACTACGAGCAGTACTTC.

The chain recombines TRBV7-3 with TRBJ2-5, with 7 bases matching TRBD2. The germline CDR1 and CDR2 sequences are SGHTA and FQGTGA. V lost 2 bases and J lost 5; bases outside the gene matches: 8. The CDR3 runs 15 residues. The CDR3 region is CASSLLGGGEETQYF. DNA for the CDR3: TGTGCCAGCAGCTTACTCGGCGGGGGTGAGGAGACCCAGTACTTC.

The CDR3 region is CASSSAGVGDTQYF. The DNA for the CDR3 is TGTGCCAGCAGCTCGGCAGGGGTCGGAGATACGCAGTATTTT. V and J are TRBV13 and TRBJ2-3, with a weak D call TRBD1 (6 bases). CDR1 PRHDT and CDR2 FYEKMQ come from the germline V gene (reference sequence). Between the trimmed V and J ends, which lost 4 bases and 5 bases, there was a span of 13 bases. This CDR3 spans 14 amino acids.

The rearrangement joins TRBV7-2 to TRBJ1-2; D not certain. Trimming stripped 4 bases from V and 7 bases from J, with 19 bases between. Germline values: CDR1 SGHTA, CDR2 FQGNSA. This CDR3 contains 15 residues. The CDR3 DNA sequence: TGTGCCAGCAGCTCACTATTCTCGGCATCGGGTGGCTACACCTTC. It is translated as CASSSLFSASGGYTF.

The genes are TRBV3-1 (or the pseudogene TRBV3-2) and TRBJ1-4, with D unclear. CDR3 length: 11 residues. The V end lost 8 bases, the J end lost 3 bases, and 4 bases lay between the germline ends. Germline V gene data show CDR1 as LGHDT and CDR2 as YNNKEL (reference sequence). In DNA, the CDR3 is TGTGCCAGCGAGGCTAATGAAAAACTGTTTTTT. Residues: CASEANEKLFF.

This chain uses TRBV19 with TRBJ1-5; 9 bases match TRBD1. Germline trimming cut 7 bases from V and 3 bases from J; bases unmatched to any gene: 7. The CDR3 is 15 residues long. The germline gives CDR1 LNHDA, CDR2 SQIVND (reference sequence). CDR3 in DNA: TGTGCCAGTAACTACGGGACAGGGAACAATCAGCCCCAGCATTTT. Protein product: CASNYGTGNNQPQHF.

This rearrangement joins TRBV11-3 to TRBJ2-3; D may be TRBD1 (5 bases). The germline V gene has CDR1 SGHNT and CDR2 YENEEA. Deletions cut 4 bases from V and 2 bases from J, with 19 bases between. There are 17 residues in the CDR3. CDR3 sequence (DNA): TGTGCCAGCAGCTCTGGGGCGGCGACGGGTTTCACAGATACGCAGTATTTT. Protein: CASSSGAATGFTDTQYF.

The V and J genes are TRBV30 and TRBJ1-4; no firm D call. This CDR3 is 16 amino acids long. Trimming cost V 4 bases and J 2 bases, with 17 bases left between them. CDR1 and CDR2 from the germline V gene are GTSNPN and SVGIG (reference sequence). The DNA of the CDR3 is TGTGCCTGGACGGGAGGTTCGGTTGGCACTAATGAAAAACTGTTTTTT. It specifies CAWTGGSVGTNEKLFF.

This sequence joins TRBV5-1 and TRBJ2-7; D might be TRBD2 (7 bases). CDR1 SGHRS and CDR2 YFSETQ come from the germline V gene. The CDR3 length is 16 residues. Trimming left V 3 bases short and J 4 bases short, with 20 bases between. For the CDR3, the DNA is TGCGCCAGCAGCTACGGGGGGCGGAAACCCCGTTACGAGCAGTACTTC. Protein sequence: CASSYGGRKPRYEQYF.

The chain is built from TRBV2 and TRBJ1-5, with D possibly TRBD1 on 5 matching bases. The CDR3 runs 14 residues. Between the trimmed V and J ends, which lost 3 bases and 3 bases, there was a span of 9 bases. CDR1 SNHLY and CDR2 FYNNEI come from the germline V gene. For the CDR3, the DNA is TGTGCCAGCAGTGAGGCGGGGGACAATCAGCCCCAGCATTTT. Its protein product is CASSEAGDNQPQHF.

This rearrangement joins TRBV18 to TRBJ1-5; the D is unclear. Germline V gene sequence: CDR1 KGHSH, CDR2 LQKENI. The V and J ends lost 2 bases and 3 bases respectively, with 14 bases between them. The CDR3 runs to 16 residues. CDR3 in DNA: TGTGCCAGCTCACCAGGAGGCTACAGCTCCAATCAGCCCCAGCATTTT. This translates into CASSPGGYSSNQPQHF.

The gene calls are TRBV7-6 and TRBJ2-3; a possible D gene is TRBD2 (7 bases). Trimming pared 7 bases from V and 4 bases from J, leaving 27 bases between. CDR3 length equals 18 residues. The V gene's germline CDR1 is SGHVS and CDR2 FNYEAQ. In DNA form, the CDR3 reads TGTGCCAGCACCTATATGCCGGGGGGCAGGCTTGCCGCAGATACGCAGTATTTT. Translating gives CASTYMPGGRLAADTQYF.

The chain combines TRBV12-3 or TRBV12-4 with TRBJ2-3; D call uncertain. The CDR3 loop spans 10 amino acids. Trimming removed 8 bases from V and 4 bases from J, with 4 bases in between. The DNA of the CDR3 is TGTGCCAGCGGAGCAGATACGCAGTATTTT. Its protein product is CASGADTQYF.

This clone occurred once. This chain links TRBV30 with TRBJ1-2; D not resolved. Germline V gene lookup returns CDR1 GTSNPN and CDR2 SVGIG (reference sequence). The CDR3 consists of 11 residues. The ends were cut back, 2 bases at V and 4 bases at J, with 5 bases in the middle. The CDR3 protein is CAWSQSYGYTF. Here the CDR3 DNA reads TGTGCCTGGAGTCAGTCCTATGGCTACACCTTC.

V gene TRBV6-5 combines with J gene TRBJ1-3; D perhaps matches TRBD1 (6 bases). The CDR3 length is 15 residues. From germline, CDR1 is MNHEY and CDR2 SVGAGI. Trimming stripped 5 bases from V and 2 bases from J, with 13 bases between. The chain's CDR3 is CASSQTWGPGNTIYF. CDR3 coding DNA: TGTGCCAGCAGTCAGACCTGGGGGCCTGGAAACACCATATATTTT.

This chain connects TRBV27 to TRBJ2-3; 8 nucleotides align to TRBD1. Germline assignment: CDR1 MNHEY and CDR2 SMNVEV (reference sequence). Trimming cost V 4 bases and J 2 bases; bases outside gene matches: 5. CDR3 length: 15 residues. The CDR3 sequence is CASSYRGYFTDTQYF. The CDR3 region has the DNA TGTGCCAGCAGTTACAGGGGGTATTTCACAGATACGCAGTATTTT.

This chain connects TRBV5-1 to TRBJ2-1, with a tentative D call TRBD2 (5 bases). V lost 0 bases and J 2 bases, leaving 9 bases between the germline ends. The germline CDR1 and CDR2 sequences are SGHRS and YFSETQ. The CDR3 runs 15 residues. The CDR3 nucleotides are TGCGCCAGCAGCTTGGTTGCGGGTCCCTACAATGAGCAGTTCTTC. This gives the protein CASSLVAGPYNEQFF.

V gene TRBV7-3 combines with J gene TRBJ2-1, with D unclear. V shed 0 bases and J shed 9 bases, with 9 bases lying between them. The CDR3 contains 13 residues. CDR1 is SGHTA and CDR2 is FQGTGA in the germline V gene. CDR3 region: CASSLTQTLEQFF. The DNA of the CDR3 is TGTGCCAGCAGCTTAACCCAGACACTTGAGCAGTTCTTC.